A selection of T cell receptor beta chains follows, all from one sample in a study of blood T cell repertoires in COVID-19. Clones were read by immunoSEQ multiplex PCR, and TCRdb kept only the in-frame ones, dropping some. The profile shows approximately 250,000 clones, just under 90% of them singletons. What was sequenced was PBMCs or T cells enriched from blood (not recorded which). The source of these receptors is a woman aged 25 to 39 with acute COVID-19. Each CDR3 is given with its conserved first and last residue. Each record gives: D gene, J gene, V gene, clone size, CDR3 protein, CDR3 DNA. A D gene is named only where the DNA matches it firmly. The listing skips clone size in some rows; elsewhere it reads once, few, many or a size class.

TRBD2 TRBJ2-7 TRBV27 . CASSPTSGIAYEQYF TGTGCCAGCAGTCCAACTAGCGGGATTGCCTACGAGCAGTACTTC
TRBD1 TRBJ2-7 TRBV10-3 . CAISGPGQGTYEQYF TGTGCCATCAGTGGACCGGGACAGGGGACCTACGAGCAGTACTTC
. TRBJ2-1 TRBV19 . CASSISRGIVLYNEQFF TGTGCCAGTAGTATATCTAGAGGGATCGTGTTGTACAATGAGCAGTTCTTC
TRBD1 TRBJ1-1 TRBV15 once CATWVGGGFDTEAFF TGTGCCACCTGGGTAGGGGGCGGGTTCGACACTGAAGCTTTCTTT
. TRBJ2-7 TRBV6-5 . CAARGMAYEQYF TGTGCGGCCAGGGGAATGGCTTACGAGCAGTACTTC
. TRBJ2-1 TRBV9 once CASSRLQGNEQFF TGTGCCAGCAGCCGTCTCCAGGGGAATGAGCAGTTCTTC
. TRBJ1-5 TRBV19 few CASSIDQGLPSQPQHF TGTGCCAGTAGTATAGATCAGGGACTCCCCAGCCAGCCCCAGCATTTT
TRBD1 TRBJ1-4 TRBV28 . CASSFRRGEEKLFF TGTGCCAGCAGTTTTCGCAGGGGGGAGGAAAAACTGTTTTTT
TRBD2 TRBJ2-2 TRBV4-1 . CASSQGSSGRVNTGELFF TGCGCCAGCAGCCAAGGGTCCAGCGGGAGGGTCAACACCGGGGAGCTGTTTTTT
TRBD1 TRBJ1-5 TRBV28 . CASRTGFNQPQHF TGTGCCAGCAGGACAGGGTTCAATCAGCCCCAGCATTTT
. TRBJ2-5 TRBV7-9 . CASSLFGGYQETQYF TGTGCCAGCAGCTTATTTGGCGGGTACCAAGAGACCCAGTACTTC
. TRBJ1-5 TRBV2 . CASSVQNQPQHF TGTGCCAGCAGTGTCCAGAATCAGCCCCAGCATTTT
TRBD1 TRBJ1-2 TRBV7-9 . CASSSGQVPIYGYTF TGTGCCAGCAGCTCGGGACAGGTTCCCATCTATGGCTACACCTTC
TRBD1 TRBJ1-5 TRBV10-3 . CAISESFYKDRGGQPQHF TGTGCCATCAGTGAGTCCTTTTACAAAGACAGGGGTGGTCAGCCCCAGCATTTT
TRBD1 TRBJ1-1 TRBV5-1 . CASSFEGQGNTEAFF TGCGCCAGCAGCTTCGAGGGACAGGGGAACACTGAAGCTTTCTTT
. TRBJ1-5 TRBV29-1 . CSVEDKGGRAQHF TGCAGCGTTGAAGATAAAGGGGGAAGGGCCCAGCATTTT
TRBD2 TRBJ2-4 TRBV28 . CASSQGSGRGKNIQYF TGTGCCAGCAGTCAGGGTAGCGGGAGGGGCAAAAACATTCAGTACTTC
. TRBJ2-3 TRBV7-2 . CASSPRTRTDTQYF TGTGCCAGCAGCCCGAGAACCCGCACAGATACGCAGTATTTT
. TRBJ2-7 TRBV9 . CASSSRLRGNEQYF TGTGCCAGCAGCTCTCGACTGCGCGGGAACGAGCAGTACTTC
TRBD1 TRBJ2-7 TRBV6-5 . CASSTGGAYEQYF TGTGCCAGCAGCACAGGGGGCGCATACGAGCAGTACTTC
. TRBJ2-6 TRBV5-1 . CASSLTVSGANVLTF TGCGCCAGCAGCTTGACTGTCTCTGGGGCCAACGTCCTGACTTTC
. TRBJ1-3 TRBV27 . CASRSAGKGGNTIYF TGTGCCAGCAGGTCTGCAGGGAAGGGAGGAAACACCATATATTTT
TRBD1 TRBJ2-7 TRBV7-2 . CASSDRMGQGLNEQYF TGTGCCAGCAGCGATAGGATGGGACAGGGGTTGAACGAGCAGTACTTC
TRBD1 TRBJ2-7 TRBV28 . CASSREQGLYEQYF TGTGCCAGCAGTCGGGAACAGGGGTTATACGAGCAGTACTTC
. TRBJ2-1 TRBV24-1 . CATSDEGEKSSYNEQFF TGTGCCACCAGTGACGAGGGGGAAAAGAGCTCCTACAATGAGCAGTTCTTC
TRBD2 TRBJ2-7 TRBV6-2/TRBV6-3 . CASSYSSGIYEQYF TGTGCCAGCAGTTACTCTAGCGGGATATACGAGCAGTACTTC
TRBD2 TRBJ2-1 TRBV5-5 . CASIPELAAYNEQFF TGTGCCAGCATCCCAGAGCTAGCGGCCTACAATGAGCAGTTCTTC
TRBD1 TRBJ1-4 TRBV6-5 . CASRKTTGENEKLFF TGTGCCAGCAGGAAAACCACAGGGGAAAATGAAAAACTGTTTTTT
. TRBJ2-6 TRBV28 . CASSPNQGSGANVLTF TGTGCCAGCAGTCCAAACCAGGGCTCTGGGGCCAACGTCCTGACTTTC
. TRBJ2-7 TRBV5-6 few CASSWGTYEQYF TGTGCCAGCAGCTGGGGGACTTACGAGCAGTACTTC
TRBD1 TRBJ1-5 TRBV7-8 . CASSSGQDQPQHF TGTGCCAGCAGCTCCGGACAGGATCAGCCCCAGCATTTT
. TRBJ1-4 TRBV5-6 . CASSPGFNEKLFF TGTGCCAGCAGCCCGGGGTTCAATGAAAAACTGTTTTTT
TRBD1 TRBJ1-6 TRBV4-1 . CASSQPRVWDSNSPLHF TGCGCCAGCAGCCAACCCCGCGTATGGGACAGCAATTCACCCCTCCACTTT
TRBD2 TRBJ2-5 TRBV3-1/TRBV3-2 . CASSQTSGRTFQETQYF TGTGCCAGCAGCCAAACTAGCGGGAGAACCTTCCAAGAGACCCAGTACTTC
TRBD2 TRBJ2-1 TRBV7-3 few CASSLLAGGNEQFF TGTGCCAGCAGCCTACTAGCGGGAGGTAATGAGCAGTTCTTC
TRBD2 TRBJ2-2 TRBV5-1 . CASSLEREIGELFF TGCGCCAGCAGCTTGGAGCGGGAAATCGGGGAGCTGTTTTTT
TRBD1 TRBJ2-2 TRBV19 . CATPDRAGELFF TGTGCCACCCCCGACAGGGCCGGGGAGCTGTTTTTT